The TCR beta chain described here comes from a study of cytomegalovirus exposure and HLA in healthy donors (TCRdb year 2017). Background for the entire study: In an earlier analysis of about 560 of the donors, less than 350 Gb of sequence data and about 110 million unique TCR beta sequences from 150 million to 200 million T cells were reported. Around 330 gigabases of sequencing data and approximately 91 million unique TCR sequences made up an early release that covered nearly 650 HLA-typed donors. Of the 300 to 500 genotyped donors, 65% to 90% were placed in the genetic ancestry cluster associated with self-reported Caucasian donors. The study was designed to test whether signatures of past pathogen exposure could be identified by cataloging public T cell receptors. The study used immunosequencing to profile the T cell repertoires of 666 subjects and linked those repertoires to cytomegalovirus serostatus. A separate validation cohort of roughly 120 different subjects was used in addition to the roughly 670-subject first cohort. To predict cytomegalovirus infection status, the study brought together high-throughput TCR immunosequencing, statistical association of individual TCRs with disease status, and machine learning. To study patterns of TCR occurrence, a later analysis re-analyzed previously published TCR beta repertoires from 650 to 750 donors and added high-resolution HLA genotyping. Rather than using new phenotypic data, the later analysis identified candidate immune exposures from TCR beta sequences and from how often those sequences occurred across donors. In an earlier analysis of 550 to 700 of the donors, high-throughput TCR beta sequencing was used to judge whether each TCR beta V gene segment behaved as functional or pseudogenic. Donor age, sex, ethnicity and CMV serostatus were compiled alongside the repertoire data. In a later genetic analysis, genome-wide SNP genotypes for about three fifths of the roughly 670 donors were used, and that subset was treated as a discovery cohort. Every repertoire in the discovery cohort had been generated on one and the same sequencing platform. Class I and class II HLA loci were covered by the typing at four-digit resolution. The number of donors typed differed by locus, with 629-630 for A, B, C, DRB1 and DQB1, roughly 550 for DQA1, 600 to 610 for DPA1, and some 470 for DPB1. Five DR-DQ haplotypes were handled as single units for association and clustering, since linkage in the cohort was strong. On average, over 200,000 unique TCR beta nucleotide sequences were sequenced per donor among a few hundred genotyped donors of the cohort, with roughly a sixth of those sequences being non-productive.

As regards this clone: Which antigen it targets is not known. Qualities for individual bases were not recorded, and no much larger clone is one base off.

Points the paper makes about the study in general: A total of some 180 TCR beta chains were listed by the study as associated with cytomegalovirus. In a later genetic analysis, fewer N-insertions in productive TCRs were reported among donors in an Asian-associated ancestry cluster than the approximately 670-donor mean. Compared with equally common non-associated chains, HLA-associated TCR beta chains in a later analysis were more clonally expanded and had lower generation probabilities. The only immune exposure information available for the cohort was CMV serostatus. A cluster of highly shared sequence variants was judged likely to represent a technical artifact of the sequencing pipeline. In vitro tests confirmed that a few of the cytomegalovirus-associated TCR beta chains recognize cytomegalovirus antigens. Cytomegalovirus status was reported to be diagnosed by the classifier with high specificity and sensitivity in both the original and validation cohorts. Linkage disequilibrium might explain the correlated functional status among segregating V segments, but an unknown experimental factor could not be ruled out. Strong co-occurrence of HLA alleles, especially DR and DQ, made assigning TCR associations to individual alleles difficult. Presence/absence analyses assumed roughly uniform sequencing depth across donors, an assumption that may not hold. It was suggested by the authors that the approach could potentially be generalized to other disease states and immunological phenotypes. The earlier analysis of fewer than 750 of the donors excluded 15 to 20 rarely observed V segments, including chromosome 9 orphons, because counts were too low. A later analysis associated about 17,000 TCR beta sequences with specific HLA alleles at a false discovery rate of 0.05. Because the 87-base-pair reads could not distinguish some IMGT-functional V segments, including TRBV6-2 and TRBV6-3, those segments were excluded. Several of the top co-occurrence clusters appeared to be linked to parvovirus B19, influenza, CMV and Epstein-Barr virus, according to a later analysis. A later analysis found that TCR association rates varied across HLA loci, with DRB1 alleles showing the most associated TCRs and HLA-C alleles the fewest. In a later analysis, most CMV-associated TCR beta chains were found to appear HLA-restricted, with HLA associations seemingly driven largely by CMV exposure. Only TCR beta chains were sequenced in this cohort, and the absence of alpha or paired-chain data limited detectable features. A further reported finding was that TCR beta sequences accurately predicted the HLA-A and HLA-B alleles for most subjects in the first cohort. An association between a missense DCLRE1C variant and V-gene and J-gene trimming of TCR beta chains was found in a later genetic analysis and replicated in an independent cohort. While some public TCRs were present in many individuals, most TCR sequences turned up only very rarely across donors. HLA typing was unavailable for some donors at each locus, so association tests used only the typed subset. Broadly in line with IMGT annotations, most TCR beta V segments showed up in productive rearrangements about 87% or about 30% of the time in an earlier analysis of around 550 of the donors.

The V end gives up 0 bases and the J end 0 bases, leaving 2 bases in the junction not matched to a gene. CDR1 and CDR2 (MNHEY, SVGAGI) derive from the germline V gene. The CDR3 has 15 amino acids, counting the end cysteine and phenylalanine. The kept DNA is CDR3 alone, 45 bases in frame from the first base. Library generation was performed with the immunoSEQ multiplex PCR assay. The multiplex PCR relied on a mix of 60 forward primers for TCR Vbeta segments and 13 reverse primers for TCR Jbeta segments. A multiplex PCR assay on genomic DNA amplified the CDR3 region of rearranged TCR beta genes. Amplified TCR beta libraries were sequenced as 87-base-pair reads on the Illumina HiSeq System. For the original study's pipeline: In a later analysis, 77 million or so unique TCR beta chains were counted across the 690 or so repertoires, and some 10 million of these chains were shared by at least two donors. To remove PCR and sequencing errors, raw reads were error-corrected and collapsed into unique sequences using a nearest-neighbor algorithm that merged closely related sequences. To assign V, D and J gene segments, CDR3 sequences were aligned to IMGT reference sequences. Each retained sequence needed at least a six-nucleotide match to both a V gene segment and a J gene segment. A rearrangement counted as productive if the CDR3 had no stop codons and remained in frame with V and J, and every other rearrangement counted as non-productive. Following IMGT convention, CDR3 was defined as the stretch from the second conserved V-encoded cysteine to the conserved J-encoded phenylalanine. Sequences without an unambiguous match to a single V gene segment were excluded from the earlier analysis of 500 to 700 of the donors. An earlier analysis of fewer than 750 of the donors called V segments functional above 56.7% productive rearrangements and segregating when the between-donor standard deviation exceeded 5%. A statistical classification framework was built to diagnose cytomegalovirus status from the catalog of TCR beta chain sequences. A later analysis assigned V and J genes by comparing TCR nucleotide sequences with IMGT/GENE-DB human TR gene sequences. A later analysis assigned CDR3 sequences and most-parsimonious VDJ recombination scenarios with the TCRdist pipeline. In a later analysis, every TCR beta chain was defined by the combination of its CDR3 amino acid sequence and its V-gene family, and reads without a unique V-gene family were dropped. In a later analysis, nearly 600 highly shared, low-generation-probability nucleotide sequences were removed to address suspected cross-contamination and a sequencing artifact. In a later analysis, a clonal expansion index was calculated for each public chain from normalized within-repertoire ranks of inferred template counts. In a later analysis, generation probabilities were computed using a VDJ recombination model fitted to out-of-frame rearrangements, and the results were checked against IGoR. A later analysis scored TCR-TCR, TCR-HLA and TCR-CMV co-occurrence with hypergeometric tests, applying a repertoire-size bias correction to TCR pairs. False discovery rates were estimated in a later analysis by permuting HLA or CMV assignments 20 times. In a later analysis, co-occurring TCRs were grouped using DBSCAN, with TCRdist sequence similarity added in when clustering inside HLA-allele-positive subsets. Co-occurrence clustering excluded repertoires with fewer than 30,000 or more than 120,000 public chains, plus five with anomalous nucleotide sharing. The table was pulled from immuneACCESS by TCRdb, which kept in-frame rearrangements only. Such tables lose some clones; where checked, under half of the loss comes from unresolved V genes, and the rest has no known cause. The D gene and trimming were derived from the DNA, and the V and J assignments and clone size from that table. The sample data list tens of thousands of clones, and roughly 82% of these were observed just once. The ten largest clones represent under 2.5% of the sample.

The cohort was made up of roughly 670 healthy bone marrow donors. Cohort members were all nominally healthy when sampled, although unrecorded immune exposures were likely present. The donor tested CMV seronegative and was one of the 352 seronegative cohort members. A peripheral blood sample was collected from each donor, and TCR beta sequencing was performed on peripheral blood mononuclear cells. The Qiagen DNeasy Blood Extraction Kit was used to extract genomic DNA from the blood cell samples. The source is a man younger than 35 in good health and CMV-seronegative. The sequenced sample consisted of PBMCs. The V and J genes are TRBV6-5 and TRBJ2-7; TRBD1 agrees with 7 junctional bases. The CDR3 protein is CASSYSTGPSYEQYF. The base sequence is TGTGCCAGCAGTTACTCGACAGGGCCCTCCTACGAGCAGTACTTC.